This T cell receptor beta chain was sequenced in a study of shared clonotypes between healthy human individuals. The assay was immunoSEQ multiplex PCR, and TCRdb's table has in-frame clones only and misses some. This table has some 900,000 clones, less than 85% appearing once. The healthy adult donors were HIV-negative and reported no recent acute infections or vaccinations. The length of the CDR3 is 18 residues. J lost 2 bases, V lost 4 bases, and 14 bases had no gene match. The germline V gene encodes CDR1 MDHEN and CDR2 SYDVKM. This rearrangement joins TRBV28 to TRBJ2-5; 9 nucleotides match TRBD2. Sequencing was carried out using memory CD4+ T cells sorted from blood. Stated subset: CD45RA-negative fraction. The receptor comes from a man aged 18 to 30 in good health. The CDR3 is CASSSTFLAGRGQETQYF. CDR3 DNA: TGTGCCAGCAGTTCCACCTTTCTAGCGGGGAGGGGTCAAGAGACCCAGTACTTC.